Listed below are T cell receptor beta chains from one sample, sequenced in a study of CD8 T cells in Susac syndrome. TCRdb passed the immunoSEQ multiplex PCR reads through MiXCR, listing each CDR3 protein once. This repertoire shows some 170,000 distinct CDR3 sequences, approximately 94% found once; its top ten account for about 0.086%. Sequenced sample: CD4+ T cells from PBMCs. The receptors were gathered from a human donor with multiple sclerosis. CDR3s include the opening cysteine and the closing phenylalanine or tryptophan. A D gene is named only where the DNA matches it firmly. Size tells how often a clone was seen (once, few, many) or the class of an expanded clone, and some rows leave it out.

length,D,J,V,size,DNA,CDR3
15,.,TRBJ2-7,TRBV30,.,TGTGCCTGGAGTGGGGGGGCCCGAAGCTCCTACGAGCAGTACTTC,CAWSGGARSSYEQYF
15,TRBD2,TRBJ2-7,TRBV9,few,TGTGCCAGCAGCCCCACTAGCGGGAGTTCCTACGAGCAGTACTTC,CASSPTSGSSYEQYF
15,.,TRBJ1-1,TRBV5-1,.,TGCGCCAGCAGCTCCAACATCGCAAGGAACACTGAAGCTTTCTTT,CASSSNIARNTEAFF
10,.,TRBJ2-5,TRBV20-1,.,TGCAGCGCCTACGCGGGGACCCAGTACTTC,CSAYAGTQYF
14,.,TRBJ1-4,TRBV28,.,TGTGCCAGCAGTTTGGGGGAGGGGCGAGGAAAACTGTTTTTT,CASSLGEGRGKLFF
15,.,TRBJ1-5,TRBV6-5,.,TGTGCCAGCAGTTACTCTAGGAACGGGCTCCAGCCCCAGCATTTT,CASSYSRNGLQPQHF
11,.,TRBJ2-5,TRBV18,many,TGTGCCAGCAGCTCCCAAGAGACCCAGTACTTC,CASSSQETQYF
11,.,TRBJ2-7,TRBV12-3/TRBV12-4,few,TGTGCCAGCAGTGCGAGGTACGAGCAGTACTTC,CASSARYEQYF
13,.,TRBJ1-2,TRBV7-3,few,TGTGCCAGCCTGACCAGGAGAAACTATGGCTACACCTTC,CASLTRRNYGYTF
12,TRBD2,TRBJ2-7,TRBV29-1,.,TGCAGCGTTGGATCTAGCGGTTACGAGCAGTACTTC,CSVGSSGYEQYF
12,.,TRBJ1-1,TRBV5-6,.,TGTGCCAGCAGCGGGGACTCTCCTGAAGCTTTCTTT,CASSGDSPEAFF
14,.,TRBJ2-1,TRBV29-1,.,TGCAGCGTTGGCAGGGAAGGATCCTACAATGAGCAGTTCTTC,CSVGREGSYNEQFF
14,.,TRBJ2-2,TRBV10-3,.,TGTGCCATCAGTGGTAGCGTTAACACCGGGGAGCTGTTTTTT,CAISGSVNTGELFF
16,.,TRBJ2-3,TRBV10-3,.,TGTGCCATCAGTGAGCGGGGCAGGTCTAACACAGATACGCAGTATTTT,CAISERGRSNTDTQYF
14,.,TRBJ2-3,TRBV30,.,TGTGCCTGCGGAGGGCAGGGCAGCACAGATACGCAGTATTTT,CACGGQGSTDTQYF
16,.,TRBJ2-6,TRBV7-9,once,TGTGCCAGCATCCCAAGGGGGGGCTCTGGGGCCAACGTCCTGACTTTC,CASIPRGGSGANVLTF
16,.,TRBJ2-3,TRBV5-4,.,TGTGCCAGCAGCTTGTACCTCGGGACTCGGACAGATACGCAGTATTTT,CASSLYLGTRTDTQYF
14,.,TRBJ2-1,TRBV12-3/TRBV12-4,.,TGTGCCAGCAGTTCATCGACTTGGGGCAATGAGCAGTTCTTC,CASSSSTWGNEQFF
14,TRBD1,TRBJ2-5,TRBV5-6,.,TGTGCCAGCAGCTTAACGGACAGGCAAGAGACCCAGTACTTC,CASSLTDRQETQYF
16,TRBD2,TRBJ2-1,TRBV7-9,.,TGTGCCAGCAGCACCTCCGGGACTAGCGGGTACAATGAGCAGTTCTTC,CASSTSGTSGYNEQFF
13,TRBD1,TRBJ1-2,TRBV30,.,TGTGCCCGGAAGACAGGGGACTACTATGGCTACACCTTC,CARKTGDYYGYTF
13,.,TRBJ1-5,TRBV6-1,once,TGTGCCAGCAGTGGAACGACGGGACAGCCCCAGCATTTT,CASSGTTGQPQHF
15,TRBD2,TRBJ2-3,TRBV20-1,.,TGCAGTGCTAGGGACACTAGCGGGGCCACAGATACGCAGTATTTT,CSARDTSGATDTQYF
16,.,TRBJ1-4,TRBV4-3,.,TGCGCCAGCAGCCAAGGGGTGGCGACAGAAGGGGAAAAACTGTTTTTT,CASSQGVATEGEKLFF
15,TRBD1,TRBJ1-1,TRBV7-9,once,TGTGCCAGCAGCTTAAGGGGGCTTGTGAACACTGAAGCTTTCTTT,CASSLRGLVNTEAFF
16,TRBD2,TRBJ2-3,TRBV4-2,.,TGTGCCAGCAGCTCTGGGACTAGCGGCTTCACAGATACGCAGTATTTT,CASSSGTSGFTDTQYF
14,.,TRBJ1-1,TRBV4-1,.,TGCGCCAGCAGAGGTCCGCTCCAGAACACTGAAGCTTTCTTT,CASRGPLQNTEAFF
14,.,TRBJ2-7,TRBV18,.,TGTGCCAGCTCACCCTACCGGGACACCTCCGAGCAGTACTTC,CASSPYRDTSEQYF
15,TRBD1,TRBJ2-7,TRBV7-3,.,TGTGCCAGCAGCTCGGGACAGGGGAATACCTACGAGCAGTACTTC,CASSSGQGNTYEQYF
13,.,TRBJ1-1,TRBV7-9,.,TGTGCCAGCAGCTTAGAGGGAATCGCTGAAGCTTTCTTT,CASSLEGIAEAFF
13,.,TRBJ1-5,TRBV29-1,.,TGCAGCGTTCGTGGGGGTAGCAATCAGCCCCAGCATTTT,CSVRGGSNQPQHF
16,TRBD2,TRBJ2-6,TRBV7-6,.,TGTGCCAGCAGGGCTAGCGGGAGGGTCGGGGCCAACGTCCTGACTTTC,CASRASGRVGANVLTF
16,TRBD1,TRBJ1-1,TRBV27,.,TGTGCCAGCAGTTTATTGGGGACAGGGCTCGGCACTGAAGCTTTCTTT,CASSLLGTGLGTEAFF
12,.,TRBJ2-7,TRBV14,.,TGTGCCAGCAGCCAAGAGTGGTACGAGCAGTACTTC,CASSQEWYEQYF
13,.,TRBJ2-5,TRBV27,.,TGTGCCAGCAGACCCGGGGCACAAGAGACCCAGTACTTC,CASRPGAQETQYF
12,.,TRBJ2-5,TRBV7-2,.,TGTGCCAGCAGGAGTGCCCAGGAGACCCAGTACTTC,CASRSAQETQYF
13,TRBD2,TRBJ2-7,TRBV20-1,.,TGCAGTGCTCTTAGCGGGAGCTCCTACGAGCAGTACTTC,CSALSGSSYEQYF
15,.,TRBJ2-7,TRBV7-2,once,TGTGCCAGCAGCTTGGTGAGACGGAGCCCCTACGAGCAGTACTTC,CASSLVRRSPYEQYF
15,TRBD2,TRBJ2-2,TRBV6-5,.,TGTGCCAGCAGACTACTGGGAGGGCGCACCGGGGAGCTGTTTTTT,CASRLLGGRTGELFF
15,.,TRBJ1-1,TRBV6-6,.,TGTGCCAGCAGGACACAAAGGACACGACGGATTGAAGCTTTCTTT,CASRTQRTRRIEAFF
10,.,TRBJ2-5,TRBV20-1,once,TGCAGCGCCGCCTGGGAGACCCAGTACTTC,CSAAWETQYF
15,.,TRBJ2-1,TRBV9,.,TGTGCCAGCACGGCTGGGAGCCCCTCCTACAATGAGCAGTTCTTC,CASTAGSPSYNEQFF
14,TRBD2,TRBJ2-5,TRBV6-1,.,TGTGCCAGCAGTGAGGCGGGAGGAAAAGAGACCCAGTACTTC,CASSEAGGKETQYF
15,TRBD2,TRBJ2-1,TRBV5-1,.,TGCGCCAGCAGGGCGGGGACTAGCGGATACAATGAGCAGTTCTTC,CASRAGTSGYNEQFF
12,.,TRBJ2-3,TRBV10-3,once,TGTGCCATCTCCGGCCTTGGGGATACGCAGTATTTT,CAISGLGDTQYF
14,.,TRBJ2-2,TRBV6-4,.,TGTGCCAGCAGTGTCCGACAGCCCACCGGGGAGCTGTTTTTT,CASSVRQPTGELFF
15,TRBD2,TRBJ2-2,TRBV5-1,.,TGCGCCAGCGCGGGACTAGCGGGGAACACCGGGGAGCTGTTTTTT,CASAGLAGNTGELFF